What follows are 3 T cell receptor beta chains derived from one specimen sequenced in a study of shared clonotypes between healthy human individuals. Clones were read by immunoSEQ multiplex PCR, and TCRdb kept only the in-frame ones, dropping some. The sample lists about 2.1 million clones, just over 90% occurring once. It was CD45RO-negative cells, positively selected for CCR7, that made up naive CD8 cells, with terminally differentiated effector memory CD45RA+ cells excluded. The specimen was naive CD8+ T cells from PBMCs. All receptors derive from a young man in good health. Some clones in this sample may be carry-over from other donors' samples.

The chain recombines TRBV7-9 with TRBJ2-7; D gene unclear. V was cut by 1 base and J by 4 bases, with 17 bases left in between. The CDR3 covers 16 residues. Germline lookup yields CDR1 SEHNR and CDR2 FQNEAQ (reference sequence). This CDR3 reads CASSLVSQLLLYEQYF. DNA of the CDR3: TGTGCCAGCAGCTTAGTTAGCCAGCTCCTCTTATACGAGCAGTACTTC.

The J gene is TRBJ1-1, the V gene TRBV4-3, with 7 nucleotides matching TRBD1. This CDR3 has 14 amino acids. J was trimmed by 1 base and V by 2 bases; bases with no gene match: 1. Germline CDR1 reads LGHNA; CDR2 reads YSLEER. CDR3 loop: CASSQWTGNTEAFF. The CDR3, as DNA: TGCGCCAGCAGCCAATGGACAGGGAACACTGAAGCTTTCTTT.

CDR3 nucleotides: TGTGCCAGCAGTGACCCCCGGGAGGGACGGCATGGCTACACCTTC. This translates into CASSDPREGRHGYTF. The chain combines TRBV28 with TRBJ1-2, with TRBD1 as a possible D gene (5 bases). This CDR3 is built from 15 residues. V was clipped by 5 bases and J by 6 bases, with 19 bases between them. In germline, CDR1 is MDHEN, CDR2 SYDVKM.